A selection of T cell receptor beta chains follows, all from one sample in a study of shared clonotypes between healthy human individuals. The assay was immunoSEQ multiplex PCR, and TCRdb's table has in-frame clones only and misses some. Of about 800,000 clones in the sample, 96% were seen once. Source material: naive CD8+ T cells sorted from blood. These receptors were obtained from a man younger than 40 in good health. Each CDR3 is given with its conserved first and last residue. Each record gives: D gene, clone size, V gene, J gene, CDR3 protein, CDR3 DNA. D genes are given only for firm matches. The size entry is marked missing in some rows and otherwise reads once, few, many or a size class.

-	-	TRBV11-1	TRBJ1-3	CASSGDVTTGNTIYF	TGTGCCAGCAGCGGGGACGTAACGACTGGAAACACCATATATTTT
-	-	TRBV5-5	TRBJ2-7	CASSLKGSLYEQYF	TGTGCCAGCAGCCTCAAAGGGTCCCTCTACGAGCAGTACTTC
TRBD2	-	TRBV29-1	TRBJ2-3	CSVDGGRAGYSTDTQYF	TGCAGCGTTGATGGCGGGAGGGCCGGATATAGCACAGATACGCAGTATTTT
TRBD2	-	TRBV7-9	TRBJ2-7	CASSRTSGRAVYEQYF	TGTGCCAGCAGCAGGACTAGCGGGAGGGCCGTTTACGAGCAGTACTTC
-	-	TRBV7-9	TRBJ1-1	CAAKRPDSLNTEAFF	TGTGCCGCCAAAAGGCCAGACAGTCTGAACACTGAAGCTTTCTTT
TRBD1	-	TRBV23-1	TRBJ2-5	CASSQWNPTGGLETQYF	TGCGCCAGCAGTCAATGGAATCCTACAGGGGGCCTAGAGACCCAGTACTTC
-	-	TRBV7-6	TRBJ2-5	CASSRTGSVETQYF	TGTGCCAGCAGCCGTACTGGGTCTGTAGAGACCCAGTACTTC
-	-	TRBV5-5	TRBJ2-5	CASSLVPGETQYF	TGTGCCAGCAGCTTGGTCCCCGGAGAGACCCAGTACTTC
-	-	TRBV7-9	TRBJ2-3	CASSLGQGISDTQYF	TGTGCCAGCAGCTTAGGGCAGGGGATATCAGATACGCAGTATTTT
TRBD2	-	TRBV15	TRBJ2-7	CATSAGGYEQYF	TGTGCCACCAGCGCGGGGGGTTACGAGCAGTACTTC
-	-	TRBV7-9	TRBJ2-5	CASSLSSEETQYF	TGTGCCAGCAGCTTATCATCCGAAGAGACCCAGTACTTC
-	-	TRBV9	TRBJ2-2	CASSVEDSGELFF	TGTGCCAGCAGCGTAGAGGATTCCGGGGAGCTGTTTTTT
TRBD2	-	TRBV7-8	TRBJ2-7	CASSGDSGSSYEQYF	TGTGCCAGCAGCGGGGATAGCGGGAGCTCCTACGAGCAGTACTTC
TRBD2	once	TRBV14	TRBJ2-2	CASSYLAGLNTGELFF	TGTGCCAGCAGTTACTTAGCGGGACTGAACACCGGGGAGCTGTTTTTT
TRBD1	-	TRBV28	TRBJ2-7	CASSLGQVYEQYF	TGTGCCAGCAGTTTGGGACAGGTCTACGAGCAGTACTTC